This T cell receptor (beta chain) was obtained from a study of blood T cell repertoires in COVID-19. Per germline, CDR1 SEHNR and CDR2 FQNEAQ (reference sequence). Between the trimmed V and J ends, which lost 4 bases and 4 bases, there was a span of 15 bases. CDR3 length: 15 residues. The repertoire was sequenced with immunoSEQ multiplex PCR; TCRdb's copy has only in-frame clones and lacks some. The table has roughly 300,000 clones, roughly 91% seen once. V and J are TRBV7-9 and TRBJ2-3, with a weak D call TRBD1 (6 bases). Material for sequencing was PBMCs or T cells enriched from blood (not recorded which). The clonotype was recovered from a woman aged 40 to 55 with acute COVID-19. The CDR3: CASSSGTTDADTQYF. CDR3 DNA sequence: TGTGCCAGCAGCTCCGGGACAACTGACGCAGATACGCAGTATTTT.